The entry below describes one TCR beta chain. Which antigen it targets is not known. No much larger clone exists at a distance of one base, and base qualities are not known. The TCR beta CDR3 regions were amplified from RNA transcripts. For the first round of RT-PCR on the TCR CDR3, the HTBI primer set was used together with the Qiagen OneStep RT-PCR kit. Libraries were constructed in a second round of multiplex PCR, after which size selection and purification were performed. Paired-end sequencing of the libraries was performed with 100 bp reads on an Illumina HiSeq2000. The original pipeline was this. SOAPnuke was used to process the raw data, removing reads that contained adapters or uncalled bases, had a mean Phred below 15, or lacked an exact match to the constant primer or identifier. High-quality paired reads were merged with COPE v1.2.5, and unique nucleotide sequences were defined as clonotypes. MiTCR v1.1 was used to align the clonotypes against IMGT TRBV, TRBD and TRBJ reference segments. The analysis was restricted to V-J combinations with a frequency above 0.0001, which together covered 99.2% of the repertoires. A TCS score was defined as the ratio of F50 (clonal expansion) to E x V (chaos), with BLOSUM62-based TCRdist applied between CDR3 peptides within each V-J. Welch's t-statistics and random forest reduced roughly 540 V-J features to 10 to 15, which were used in a naive Bayes classifier (R e1071). The raw public reads went through TCRdb reprocessing: fastp at Q25, MiXCR clone calling, in-frame beta chains kept. All rows with the same CDR3 protein become a single entry with the most common DNA and genes. The authors' filters were not applied to this entry. For this sample the table gives some 600,000 distinct CDR3 sequences, of which around 42% were detected only once. Together, the top ten hold roughly 8.2% of the sample.

Stable Graves' hyperthyroidism was defined as no progression to ophthalmopathy during 18 months of follow-up. Hyperthyroidism patients were newly diagnosed, with disease duration under 2 months, and aged 18 to 65 years. Any patient with an uncontrolled infection, another autoimmune disease, pregnancy or lactation was excluded. Clinical symptoms, serum thyroxine and TRAb, thyroid ultrasound, and orbital computed tomography formed the basis for the diagnoses. Total RNA was extracted using Trizol reagent, and RNA quality was assessed on an Agilent 2100 Bioanalyzer. The sample comes from a study of T cells in Graves' hyperthyroidism and ophthalmopathy (dated by TCRdb to about 2019). Background on the whole study: TCR V-J signatures able to tell the groups apart were searched for in a discovery cohort of 90 to 100 patients, of whom over 40 had Graves' ophthalmopathy and some 60 had stable Graves' hyperthyroidism. Prospective prediction of ophthalmopathy was tested in an independent validation cohort consisting of roughly 19 hyperthyroidism patients and approximately 16 patients who later progressed to ophthalmopathy. The 80 to 100 discovery patients were randomly divided into training and test sets at a 7:3 ratio. Thyroid tissue and blood T-cell repertoires from six Graves' hyperthyroidism patients were also compared in the study. After blood sampling, hyperthyroidism patients were treated with methimazole at a starting dose of 30 mg daily, and ophthalmopathy patients were treated with high-dose intravenous methylprednisolone. The paper reports TCR Vbeta CDR3 sequencing of more than 120 peripheral blood samples: over 40 ophthalmopathy, about 75 hyperthyroidism and approximately 17 progressor patients.

The germline V gene (reference sequence) provides CDR1 DFQATT and CDR2 SNEGSKA. Taken from cysteine to phenylalanine, the CDR3 has 14 residues. Here the CDR3 DNA is all that survives: 42 bases in frame from base 1. V is clipped by 3 bases and J by 3 bases, and the sequence between their germline boundaries is 14 bases long. What the work shows at the level of the full study, not this receptor alone: Ophthalmopathy was separated from stable hyperthyroidism by a 13 V-J signature model, with around 90% sensitivity and 81% to 82% specificity obtained in cross-validation and 80%/75% obtained in testing. Most expanded thyroid clonotypes (frequency above 0.001) were also detected in blood, suggesting blood repertoires may reflect thyroid immune responses. No statistical method was used to set the sample size in advance, and investigators knew the group allocation. During validation, the model predicted progression to ophthalmopathy a median of roughly six months ahead of onset, with around 71% sensitivity and around 72% specificity.

What was sequenced was peripheral blood or thyroid tissue (not recorded which). The rearrangement joined TRBV20-1 to TRBJ1-1, with an unclear D gene assignment. The source is a woman under 30 with Graves' hyperthyroidism. Donor details come from another sample of the same person, matched by shared clones. The DNA reads as follows: TGCAGTGCTAGCGGCACCAAGAGGGACACTGAAGCTTTCTTT. Its translation reads: CSASGTKRDTEAFF.